Sequencing of this T cell receptor beta chain was carried out in a study of blood T cell repertoires in COVID-19. About the research overall: T cells, B-cell-depleted T cells, or PBMCs provided the cDNA or gDNA that served as material.

This CDR3 is built from 17 residues. CDR1 and CDR2 (germline): MNHEY, SVGEGT. V was cut by 0 bases and J by 4 bases, with 18 bases left in between. As processed by the authors: Reference gene primer amplification in the assay estimated nucleated cell counts. TCRdb keeps only in-frame clones here, not all; method: immunoSEQ multiplex PCR. V and J calls and clone size are those listed in that table; D and trimming were worked out from the DNA. The data show over 130,000 clones, 65% to 85% seen once. Recruited during active infection, patients (from Seattle) were subsequently followed longitudinally. This clonotype originated in a young man with COVID-19, enrolled during active disease. Sequencing input: peripheral blood. This chain links TRBV6-2 or TRBV6-3 with TRBJ2-5, with D possibly TRBD2 on 5 matching bases. The CDR3 is CASSYSSVLRAGETQYF. The CDR3, as DNA: TGTGCCAGCAGTTACTCTTCAGTCTTGCGGGCGGGAGAGACCCAGTACTTC.